This T cell receptor beta chain appears in the sequencing data of a study of blood T cells in healthy people across ages. As to this clonotype: Possible read error: a much larger clone is one base away.

Together with a sample-barcoded 5' primer, a J-beta primer mix was included in a second PCR lasting about 6 to 12 cycles. TCRdb used MiXCR to reprocess the 5' RACE reads, holding one entry per CDR3 protein. The sample comprises 660,000 or so distinct CDR3 sequences, roughly 53% of which are singletons, and about two fifths rests with the top ten. This TCR derives from a man in his sixties in good health. Sequenced: blood.

The CDR3 coding sequence is TGTGCCAGCAGCCAAGATTTCAGGGGAAGACAGCCCCAGCATTTT. This encodes CASSQDFRGRQPQHF. The chain combines TRBV3-1 with TRBJ1-5; tentative D call: TRBD1 (6 bases). CDR1 is LGHDT and CDR2 is YNNKEL in the germline V gene (reference sequence). The CDR3 contains 15 residues. Trimming shortened V by 0 bases and J by 7 bases, and 13 bases separated the two germline ends.